Each of the 10 T cell receptor beta chains below was sequenced from the same sample in a study of Ad26.COV2.S vaccination and SARS-CoV-2 variants. The treatment was: around 19 received Ad26.COV2.S at low or high dose, single or two shots; about five received placebo; per-sample allocation not given. Collection of the samples took place on day 63 after the first injection of vaccine or placebo. Libraries were prepared by immunoSEQ multiplex PCR; TCRdb keeps only in-frame clonotypes and omits some of them. Counted here are roughly 320,000 clones, around 81% occurring once; the ten biggest clones make up 2.1%. Specimen: peripheral blood, collected in a trial of Ad26.COV2.S vaccine versus placebo. The receptor source for this set is a person between 18 and 65 years old who received the Ad26.COV2.S COVID-19 vaccine or a placebo.

CDR3 nucleotide sequence: TGTGCCAGCAGTGAAAGGACAGGGGGCCGGCAAGATACGCAGTATTTT. Encoded protein: CASSERTGGRQDTQYF. The chain is built from TRBV6-1 and TRBJ2-3; 11 bases fit TRBD1. V lost 2 bases and J lost 5; bases outside the gene matches: 6. This CDR3 contains 16 residues. Germline lookup yields CDR1 MNHNS and CDR2 SASEGT.

This clone was detected once. The V gene is TRBV19, the J gene TRBJ2-1; 8 bases map to TRBD2. The CDR3 runs to 15 residues. With V trimmed by 4 bases and J by 7 bases, 9 bases remained unmatched. Germline lookup yields CDR1 LNHDA and CDR2 SQIVND (reference sequence). Here the CDR3 DNA reads TGTGCCAGTAGTACCACCGGGACTAGAGTTAATGAGCAGTTCTTC. This translates into CASSTTGTRVNEQFF. Full variable domain (rest looked up from reference TRBV19 and TRBJ2-1): DGGITQSPKYLFRKEGQNVTLSCEQNLNHDAMYWYRQDPGQGLRLIYYSQIVNDFQKGDIAEGYSVSREKKESFPLTVTSAQKNPTAFYLCASSTTGTRVNEQFFGPGTRLTVL.

The CDR3 DNA reads TGTGCCAGCAGCATATCCGGGACAGGGCTCAACGAGCAGTACTTC. This gives the protein CASSISGTGLNEQYF. The gene calls are TRBV11-3 and TRBJ2-7; 9 bases match TRBD1. Germline V gene data show CDR1 as SGHNT and CDR2 as YENEEA. This CDR3 comprises 15 residues. The junction had 10 bases not matched to a gene; V was cut back by 5 bases and J by 5 bases. Using reference TRBV11-3 and TRBJ2-7 for the parts outside the CDR3, the full variable domain is EAGVVQSPRYKIIEKKQPVAFWCNPISGHNTLYWYLQNLGQGPELLIRYENEEAVDDSQLPKDRFSAERLKGVDSTLKIQPAELGDSAVYLCASSISGTGLNEQYFGPGTRLTVT.

The V call is TRBV28, the J call TRBJ2-5; 13 bases line up with TRBD2. Germline-derived CDR1 and CDR2 are MDHEN and SYDVKM. There are 15 residues in the CDR3. V trimming: 4 bases; J trimming: 6 bases; junction bases outside the gene matches: 5. The CDR3 region has the DNA TGTGCCAGCAGTTCGGGACTAGCGGGGTTAAAGACCCAGTACTTC. Its translation is CASSSGLAGLKTQYF.

CDR3: CASNSASGGQETQYF. CDR3 nucleotides: TGTGCCAGCAATTCGGCTAGCGGGGGACAAGAGACCCAGTACTTC. The V and J genes are TRBV6-5 and TRBJ2-5; 10 bases align to TRBD2. The junction had 7 bases not matched to a gene; V was cut back by 7 bases and J by 2 bases. Germline V gives CDR1 MNHEY, CDR2 SVGAGI. The CDR3 is made up of 15 amino acids.

This chain uses TRBV2 with TRBJ1-4; tentatively, D is TRBD1 (5 bases). The CDR3 runs to 12 residues. Germline V CDR1 and CDR2: SNHLY, FYNNEI. V was cut by 4 bases and J by 7 bases, with 7 bases left in between. The CDR3 spells CASSGQIEKLFF. The CDR3 DNA sequence: TGTGCCAGCAGTGGACAGATTGAAAAACTGTTTTTT. Supplemented by reference TRBV2 and TRBJ1-4, the full variable domain reads EPEVTQTPSHQVTQMGQEVILRCVPISNHLYFYWYRQILGQKVEFLVSFYNNEISEKSEIFDDQFSVERPDGSNFTLKIRSTKLEDSAMYFCASSGQIEKLFFGSGTQLSVL.

The CDR3 coding sequence is TGTGCCAGCAGCTGGGGCGCGGGGAGGGGTTACGAGCAGTACTTC. This sequence encodes CASSWGAGRGYEQYF. V gene TRBV5-4 combines with J gene TRBJ2-7; 7 bases fit TRBD2. Losses at the gene ends were 3 bases for V and 4 bases for J; bases not matched to a gene: 10. The CDR3 has 15 residues. Germline CDR1 reads SGHNT; CDR2 reads YYREEE (reference sequence).

The chain links TRBV4-2 to TRBJ2-7, with TRBD1 matching 8 bases. Germline-derived CDR1 and CDR2 are LGHNA and YNFKEQ. Trimming cost V 0 bases and J 3 bases; bases outside gene matches: 4. The length of the CDR3 is 15 residues. This CDR3 reads CASSQDWTGNYEQYF. CDR3 coding DNA: TGTGCCAGCAGCCAAGACTGGACAGGGAACTACGAGCAGTACTTC.

DNA for the CDR3: TGTGCCAGCAGCTTAGCGTACGGGGGGGCCTACGAGCAGTACTTC. Translating gives CASSLAYGGAYEQYF. The chain couples TRBV7-2 to TRBJ2-7; TRBD2 matches at 8 bases. V gave up 0 bases and J gave up 2 bases; unmatched junction bases: 3. CDR3 length equals 15 residues. The V gene's germline CDR1 is SGHTA and CDR2 FQGNSA. Supplemented by reference TRBV7-2 and TRBJ2-7, the full variable domain reads GAGVSQSPSNKVTEKGKDVELRCDPISGHTALYWYRQSLGQGLEFLIYFQGNSAPDKSGLPSDRFSAERTGGSVSTLTIQRTQQEDSAVYLCASSLAYGGAYEQYFGPGTRLTVT.

The CDR3 spells CASSPPGTGGGGIYGYTF. For the CDR3, the DNA is TGTGCCAGCTCACCTCCCGGGACAGGGGGCGGCGGTATCTATGGCTACACCTTC. This chain links TRBV18 with TRBJ1-2; 12 nucleotides line up with TRBD1. The CDR3 covers 18 residues. Germline V gives CDR1 KGHSH, CDR2 LQKENI. Trimming cost V 3 bases and J 4 bases; bases outside gene matches: 12.